A single sample gave rise to the 13 T cell receptor beta chains below, sequenced in a study of blood T cell repertoires in COVID-19. Clones were sequenced by immunoSEQ multiplex PCR, and TCRdb holds only the in-frame ones, with some missing. The sample comprises some 100,000 clones, approximately 89% of which are singletons, and over 9% rests with the top ten. Sequencing was done on a sample of peripheral blood. Source of these receptors: a man over 45 with acute or convalescent COVID-19.

The chain has TRBV5-1 and TRBJ2-7, with 10 bases identical to TRBD2. The CDR3 sequence is 14 residues long. Trimming removed 4 bases from V and 5 bases from J; junction bases left unmatched: 6. Germline-derived CDR1 and CDR2 are SGHRS and YFSETQ. As DNA, the CDR3 is TGCGCCAGCAGCCGACTAGCGGGTGTCAACGAGCAGTACTTC. This encodes CASSRLAGVNEQYF.

The chain uses TRBV11-2 and TRBJ2-1; 12 bases line up with TRBD1. Germline V gives CDR1 SGHAT, CDR2 FQNNGV. Trimming at V came to 6 bases and at J to 6 bases, leaving 6 bases not matched to a gene. The length of the CDR3 is 15 residues. The CDR3: CASRPAGQGANEQFF. Here the CDR3 DNA reads TGTGCCAGCAGACCAGCGGGACAGGGGGCCAATGAGCAGTTCTTC.

The chain recombines TRBV6-5 with TRBJ2-2, with D uncertain. The CDR3 extends over 14 amino acids. Germline V gene lookup returns CDR1 MNHEY and CDR2 SVGAGI. The V gene lost 5 bases and the J gene lost 6 bases, with 13 bases spanning the gap. CDR3 coding DNA: TGTGCCAGCAGTAACCTGAGGAATCCCGGGGAGCTGTTTTTT. Amino acid sequence: CASSNLRNPGELFF.

This chain links TRBV15 with TRBJ2-3; 10 bases line up with TRBD2. The CDR3 covers 18 residues. V was clipped by 2 bases and J by 0 bases; unmatched bases: 8. Looked up from germline, CDR1 is LNHNV and CDR2 is YYDKDF (reference sequence). This CDR3 reads CATSRTIAGGASTDTQYF. As DNA, the CDR3 is TGTGCCACCAGCAGAACGATAGCGGGGGGTGCTAGCACAGATACGCAGTATTTT.

V is TRBV27 and J is TRBJ1-5; no firm D call. The germline CDR1 and CDR2 sequences are MNHEY and SMNVEV (reference sequence). Trimming stripped 6 bases from V and 6 bases from J, with 9 bases between. The CDR3 extends over 12 amino acids. Here the CDR3 reads CASSGWSQPQHF. The CDR3 DNA is TGTGCCAGCAGCGGGTGGAGTCAGCCCCAGCATTTT.

This clone showed up just once. V is TRBV6-6 and J is TRBJ2-1; 10 nucleotides align to TRBD1. This CDR3 spans 14 amino acids. V was clipped by 6 bases and J by 4 bases; unmatched bases: 3. CDR1 and CDR2 (germline): MNHNY, SVGAGI (reference sequence). CDR3 residues: CASRGTGEYNEQFF. For the CDR3, the DNA is TGTGCCAGCAGGGGGACAGGGGAGTACAATGAGCAGTTCTTC.

For the CDR3, the DNA is TGTGCCTGGAGTGTAAGGCAGGGTGGGGAAAAAGGCTACACCTTC. As protein: CAWSVRQGGEKGYTF. This chain joins TRBV30 and TRBJ1-2, with D maybe TRBD1 (5 bases). V was trimmed by 0 bases and J by 8 bases, leaving 19 bases between them. Germline V gene lookup returns CDR1 GTSNPN and CDR2 SVGIG (reference sequence). The length of the CDR3 is 15 residues.

The chain combines TRBV30 with TRBJ1-2; 8 nucleotides line up with TRBD1. After removal of 8 bases from V and 2 bases from J, the junction contained 10 bases not matched to a gene. The CDR3 extends over 14 amino acids. CDR1 and CDR2 from the germline V gene are GTSNPN and SVGIG (reference sequence). CDR3 DNA: TGTGCCGGGACTAAGGGGACAGGCAACTATGGCTACACCTTC. Residues: CAGTKGTGNYGYTF.

The gene calls are TRBV11-2 and TRBJ1-1; no reliable D call. V dropped 5 bases and J dropped 4 bases, with 17 bases sitting between them. Germline assignment: CDR1 SGHAT and CDR2 FQNNGV. The CDR3 extends over 15 amino acids. Here the CDR3 reads CASSLGSGGSTEAFF. The CDR3, as DNA: TGTGCCAGCAGCCTGGGATCCGGAGGGAGCACTGAAGCTTTCTTT.

The chain carries TRBV7-6 and TRBJ2-5; 10 bases align to TRBD2. CDR1 and CDR2 (germline): SGHVS, FNYEAQ. This CDR3 is 18 amino acids long. J was trimmed by 5 bases and V by 1 base; bases with no gene match: 13. The CDR3 spells CASSLGVRASGSRETQYF. The CDR3 DNA is TGTGCCAGCAGCTTAGGTGTCCGGGCTAGCGGGAGCAGGGAGACCCAGTACTTC.

The rearrangement uses TRBV6-5 and TRBJ1-6; TRBD1 aligns across 7 bases. Germline V CDR1 and CDR2: MNHEY, SVGAGI. The CDR3 runs 16 residues. V gave up 0 bases and J gave up 3 bases; unmatched junction bases: 2. CDR3 region: CASSYSRDSYNSPLHF. The DNA of the CDR3 is TGTGCCAGCAGTTACTCGAGGGACAGCTATAATTCACCCCTCCACTTT.

The table lists this clone with a count of one. The rearrangement uses TRBV5-1 and TRBJ2-2; D is ambiguous. Germline loops: CDR1 SGHRS, CDR2 YFSETQ. CDR3 length: 14 amino acids. The V end was cut by 2 bases, the J end by 3 bases, with 8 bases between. CDR3 residues: CASSFSGDTGELFF. The DNA for the CDR3 is TGCGCCAGCAGCTTTTCAGGTGACACCGGGGAGCTGTTTTTT.

The chain joins TRBV7-3 to TRBJ2-1, with a possible D match to TRBD2 (6 bases). The CDR3 sequence is 16 residues long. Between the trimmed V and J ends, which lost 2 bases and 5 bases, there was a span of 16 bases. CDR1 SGHTA and CDR2 FQGTGA come from the germline V gene. The CDR3: CASSLSMAGTDNEQFF. In DNA, the CDR3 is TGTGCCAGCAGCTTATCGATGGCGGGGACGGACAATGAGCAGTTCTTC.